Below, 2 T cell receptor beta chains from the same sample are listed, as sequenced in a study of blood T cells in healthy people across ages (dated by TCRdb to the mid-2010s). To prepare the library, 5' RACE was applied. Sequencing was carried out with an Illumina HiSeq 2500. A second PCR of about 7 to 12 cycles was run with a J-beta primer mix and a sample-barcoded 5' primer. The public sequencing data were trimmed at Q25 with fastp and processed into clonotypes with MiXCR by TCRdb, which kept only in-frame beta chains. Rows with one shared CDR3 protein collapse into an entry with the most common genes and DNA. The sample has about 500,000 distinct CDR3 sequences on record, less than 25% of them singletons. The top ten constitute 7.5% to 9% of the sample. This sample also appeared in a second study, on T cells of mothers and their children.

The specimen was blood. The receptors stem from a boy aged 5 to 17 in good health.

The gene calls are TRBV6-1 and TRBJ2-5, with D maybe TRBD1 (5 bases). This CDR3 has 17 residues. Germline lookup yields CDR1 MNHNS and CDR2 SASEGT. Trimming left V 5 bases short and J 11 bases short, with 30 bases between. For the CDR3, the DNA is TGTGCCAGCAGTCTGGACATTTTTGGGTCTCGGCCTACGGAGCAGTACTTC. Protein product: CASSLDIFGSRPTEQYF.

The V gene is TRBV20-1, the J gene TRBJ1-3; maybe TRBD1 (5 bases). The CDR3 loop spans 14 amino acids. The V gene lost 1 base and the J gene lost 4 bases, with 11 bases spanning the gap. CDR1 DFQATT and CDR2 SNEGSKA come from the germline V gene (reference sequence). The CDR3: CSARGAGLGNTIYF. The CDR3 DNA sequence: TGCAGTGCTAGAGGGGCAGGGCTCGGAAACACCATATATTTT.